One sample yielded the 30 T cell receptor beta chains listed below, sequenced in a study of blood T cell repertoires in COVID-19. This table comes from immunoSEQ multiplex PCR, and its TCRdb copy is limited to in-frame clones, with some not included. The table records 70,000 to 75,000 clones, around nine tenths of them present only once. The sequenced sample consisted of peripheral blood. The receptors here all came from a young woman with acute or convalescent COVID-19.

The chain combines TRBV5-1 with TRBJ2-1; D might be TRBD2 (6 bases). The CDR3 covers 15 residues. V was shortened by 0 bases and J by 9 bases, with 16 bases between the two germline ends. Germline assignment: CDR1 SGHRS and CDR2 YFSETQ. The CDR3, as DNA: TGCGCCAGCAGCTTGGGACTAGGGATTGTCGGTGAGCAGTTCTTC. It encodes CASSLGLGIVGEQFF.

This chain connects TRBV7-9 to TRBJ2-1; possibly TRBD1 for D (6 bases). Trimming removed 5 bases from V and 4 bases from J, with 18 bases in between. CDR1 SEHNR and CDR2 FQNEAQ come from the germline V gene (reference sequence). This CDR3 is built from 16 residues. The CDR3, as DNA: TGTGCCAGCAGCACAACAGACGACAGGATGTACAATGAGCAGTTCTTC. The encoded protein is CASSTTDDRMYNEQFF.

The V and J genes are TRBV2 and TRBJ2-3; D is unresolved. This CDR3 has 11 amino acids. Trimming took off 6 bases at V and 2 bases at J, with 3 bases between the two ends. The germline V gene encodes CDR1 SNHLY and CDR2 FYNNEI. The chain's CDR3 is CASSYTDTQYF. In DNA, the CDR3 is TGTGCCAGCAGCTACACAGATACGCAGTATTTT.

In DNA form, the CDR3 reads TGCGCCAGCAGCTTGGTAGGGGGTGGGGCCAACGTCCTGACTTTC. Translating gives CASSLVGGGANVLTF. V and J are TRBV5-1 and TRBJ2-6; D possibly corresponds to TRBD1 (6 bases). Germline V gene lookup returns CDR1 SGHRS and CDR2 YFSETQ. The CDR3 consists of 15 residues. Trimming took off 0 bases at V and 3 bases at J, with 7 bases between the two ends. Full variable domain (rest looked up from reference TRBV5-1 and TRBJ2-6): KAGVTQTPRYLIKTRGQQVTLSCSPISGHRSVSWYQQTPGQGLQFLFEYFSETQRNKGNFPGRFSGRQFSNSRSEMNVSTLELGDSALYLCASSLVGGGANVLTFGAGSRLTVL.

The V gene is TRBV28, the J gene TRBJ1-5, with D possibly TRBD1 on 6 matching bases. This CDR3 is built from 16 residues. Per germline, CDR1 MDHEN and CDR2 SYDVKM. Trimming shortened V by 3 bases and J by 6 bases, and 18 bases separated the two germline ends. CDR3 in DNA: TGTGCCAGCAGTTTCGGGACCAGGGGCAATAGTCAGCCCCAGCATTTT. Translation gives CASSFGTRGNSQPQHF.

The chain couples TRBV11-2 to TRBJ1-4; D is possibly TRBD1 (5 bases). The CDR3 covers 14 residues. V gave up 2 bases and J gave up 8 bases, with 12 bases separating them. The germline V gene encodes CDR1 SGHAT and CDR2 FQNNGV. The CDR3 sequence: CASSLRGVNEKLFF. In DNA form, the CDR3 reads TGTGCCAGCAGCTTAAGGGGCGTGAACGAAAAACTGTTTTTT.

This clone was detected only a few times. The V gene is TRBV28, the J gene TRBJ1-2; no reliable D call. CDR1 is MDHEN and CDR2 is SYDVKM in the germline V gene. V gave up 5 bases and J gave up 6 bases, with 7 bases separating them. CDR3 size: 11 residues. In DNA form, the CDR3 reads TGTGCCAGCAGTGCCCGCGATGGCTACACCTTC. This translates into CASSARDGYTF.

The rearrangement links TRBV7-9 to TRBJ2-3, with D tentatively TRBD2 (6 bases). Trimming left V 5 bases short and J 2 bases short, with 11 bases between. Looked up from germline, CDR1 is SEHNR and CDR2 is FQNEAQ (reference sequence). The CDR3 consists of 14 residues. The CDR3, as DNA: TGTGCCAGCAGCCCCGGAGGGGTCACAGATACGCAGTATTTT. This codes for CASSPGGVTDTQYF.

This rearrangement joins TRBV11-2 to TRBJ2-1; possibly TRBD2 for D (6 bases). CDR3 length: 12 residues. V shed 3 bases and J shed 10 bases, with 10 bases lying between them. Germline lookup yields CDR1 SGHAT and CDR2 FQNNGV. The CDR3 loop reads CASSFTSGEQFF. CDR3 nucleotides: TGTGCCAGCAGCTTTACAAGCGGGGAGCAGTTCTTC.

The chain is built from TRBV30 and TRBJ1-3, with D possibly matching TRBD1 (6 bases). The CDR3 runs to 15 residues. Trimming stripped 5 bases from V and 2 bases from J, with 16 bases between. Germline CDR1 and CDR2: GTSNPN and SVGIG (reference sequence). CDR3 sequence (DNA): TGTGCCTGGGATGGTGCGGGGGGGCCTGGAAACACCATATATTTT. This encodes CAWDGAGGPGNTIYF.

The V call is TRBV29-1, the J call TRBJ2-7, with D perhaps matching TRBD1 (6 bases). This CDR3 comprises 12 residues. Per the germline V gene, CDR1 is SQVTM and CDR2 is ANQGSEA. The V end was cut by 4 bases, the J end by 1 base, with 8 bases between. The CDR3: CSVGDTSYEQYF. DNA for the CDR3: TGCAGCGTTGGGGACACATCCTACGAGCAGTACTTC.

V gene TRBV2 combines with J gene TRBJ1-6; 7 nucleotides line up with TRBD1. Germline V gives CDR1 SNHLY, CDR2 FYNNEI. Trimming at V came to 1 base and at J to 5 bases, leaving 11 bases not matched to a gene. The CDR3 consists of 18 residues. CDR3 protein: CASSEGRQGTVNNSPLHF. CDR3 coding DNA: TGTGCCAGCAGTGAAGGGAGGCAGGGGACAGTGAATAATTCACCCCTCCACTTT.

This rearrangement joins TRBV3-1 (or the pseudogene TRBV3-2) to TRBJ1-1, with 7 bases matching TRBD1. The CDR3 runs 13 residues. Germline-derived CDR1 and CDR2 are LGHDT and YNNKEL (reference sequence). V trimming: 2 bases; J trimming: 4 bases; junction bases outside the gene matches: 1. This CDR3 reads CASSQSGGTEAFF. CDR3 coding DNA: TGTGCCAGCAGCCAATCAGGGGGCACTGAAGCTTTCTTT.

The genes are TRBV28 and TRBJ1-4; D remains unclear. The germline CDR1 and CDR2 sequences are MDHEN and SYDVKM. V lost 7 bases, J lost 5 bases, and 17 bases lay in between. The CDR3 sequence is 15 residues long. The CDR3 here is CASNPAESGNEKLFF. The CDR3 nucleotides are TGTGCCAGCAACCCAGCGGAGTCGGGGAATGAAAAACTGTTTTTT. The full variable domain, in which reference TRBV28 and TRBJ1-4 provide the parts outside the CDR3, is DVKVTQSSRYLVKRTGEKVFLECVQDMDHENMFWYRQDPGLGLRLIYFSYDVKMKEKGDIPEGYSVSREKKERFSLILESASTNQTSMYLCASNPAESGNEKLFFGSGTQLSVL.

This rearrangement joins TRBV5-1 to TRBJ1-4; the D gene is possibly TRBD1 (5 bases). The CDR3 runs 17 residues. The germline V and J ends were trimmed by 0 bases and 3 bases, with 15 bases remaining between them. The germline V gene has CDR1 SGHRS and CDR2 YFSETQ. Here the CDR3 DNA reads TGCGCCAGCAGCTTGGGTCGCAGGGTAGGGCCTAATGAAAAACTGTTTTTT. This codes for CASSLGRRVGPNEKLFF.

The rearrangement joins TRBV5-1 to TRBJ1-1, with D perhaps TRBD1 (6 bases). The germline gives CDR1 SGHRS, CDR2 YFSETQ. With 0 bases removed from V and 0 bases from J, the gap between germline ends came to 6 bases. The CDR3 contains 14 residues. The CDR3 sequence is CASSLGTVNTEAFF. Here the CDR3 DNA reads TGCGCCAGCAGCTTGGGGACAGTGAACACTGAAGCTTTCTTT.

This clone was detected only a few times. CDR3 loop: CASSVGRGTGELFF. Here the CDR3 DNA reads TGTGCCAGTAGTGTGGGTAGGGGGACCGGGGAGCTGTTTTTT. V usage is TRBV19 and J usage is TRBJ2-2; the D gene is possibly TRBD1 (6 bases). V lost 5 bases and J 5 bases, leaving 12 bases between the germline ends. Germline values: CDR1 LNHDA, CDR2 SQIVND (reference sequence). CDR3 length: 14 residues.

V gene TRBV7-9 combines with J gene TRBJ1-3, with D possibly matching TRBD1 (5 bases). Germline CDR1 reads SEHNR; CDR2 reads FQNEAQ (reference sequence). The CDR3 loop spans 15 amino acids. The V end was cut by 3 bases, the J end by 4 bases, with 13 bases between. The CDR3 DNA is TGTGCCAGCAGCTTGGGGCAGGGCTCAGGAAACACCATATATTTT. As protein: CASSLGQGSGNTIYF.

The chain combines TRBV12-3 or TRBV12-4 with TRBJ1-2; 7 bases match TRBD1. The CDR3 totals 13 residues. J gave up 8 bases and V 5 bases, and 8 bases lay outside the gene matches. The chain's CDR3 is CASSILRDRGYTF. In nucleotides, the CDR3 is TGTGCCAGCAGTATTCTCAGGGACAGAGGCTACACCTTC.

V usage is TRBV5-5 and J usage is TRBJ1-1; D perhaps matches TRBD1 (6 bases). The V end was cut by 4 bases, the J end by 2 bases, with 12 bases between. Germline assignment: CDR1 SGHKS and CDR2 YYEKEE (reference sequence). CDR3 size: 14 residues. Written as DNA, the CDR3 is TGTGCCAGCAGCCCCGGGGGGCTCAACACTGAAGCTTTCTTT. It codes for CASSPGGLNTEAFF.

This sequence joins TRBV4-1 and TRBJ2-1; TRBD2 aligns across 14 bases. The CDR3 covers 17 residues. The germline V gene encodes CDR1 MGHRA and CDR2 YSYEKL. V lost 4 bases to trimming and J lost 2 bases; unmatched junction nucleotides: 4. CDR3 sequence reads: CASSRRLAGGPYNEQFF. The CDR3 nucleotides are TGCGCCAGCAGCCGTAGACTAGCGGGGGGGCCCTACAATGAGCAGTTCTTC.

The chain couples TRBV6-5 to TRBJ1-1; D is possibly TRBD1 (6 bases). V lost 2 bases and J 7 bases, leaving 11 bases between the germline ends. The CDR3 covers 13 residues. Germline V gives CDR1 MNHEY, CDR2 SVGAGI. The CDR3 here is CASSYGGLNEAFF. CDR3 in DNA: TGTGCCAGCAGTTACGGGGGCCTTAATGAAGCTTTCTTT.

This chain connects TRBV11-3 to TRBJ1-2, with 10 bases that match TRBD1. This CDR3 is 18 amino acids long. The junction had 10 bases not matched to a gene; V was cut back by 0 bases and J by 3 bases. From germline, CDR1 is SGHNT and CDR2 YENEEA. The CDR3 reads CASSLDRGDRGFDYGYTF. The CDR3 DNA reads TGTGCCAGCAGCTTAGATCGGGGGGACAGGGGATTTGACTATGGCTACACCTTC. The variable domain in full, completed from reference TRBV11-3 and TRBJ1-2, reads EAGVVQSPRYKIIEKKQPVAFWCNPISGHNTLYWYLQNLGQGPELLIRYENEEAVDDSQLPKDRFSAERLKGVDSTLKIQPAELGDSAVYLCASSLDRGDRGFDYGYTFGSGTRLTVV.

This clone was observed once. This chain joins TRBV15 and TRBJ2-7; 10 nucleotides line up with TRBD1. The CDR3 consists of 15 residues. Germline V lookup: CDR1 LNHNV, CDR2 YYDKDF (reference sequence). With V trimmed by 1 base and J by 6 bases, 6 bases remained unmatched. The CDR3 DNA reads as TGTGCCACCAGCAGAGGGGGACAGGGGTGGAGCGAGCAGTACTTC. Amino acids: CATSRGGQGWSEQYF.

V gene TRBV18 combines with J gene TRBJ2-7; 7 nucleotides line up with TRBD1. Germline V gene data show CDR1 as KGHSH and CDR2 as LQKENI. The CDR3 extends over 14 amino acids. The V segment lost 0 bases and the J segment 1 base; nucleotides outside the gene matches: 0. CDR3 protein: CASSPPGQSYEQYF. The DNA for the CDR3 is TGTGCCAGCTCACCACCGGGACAGTCCTACGAGCAGTACTTC.

The chain carries TRBV19 and TRBJ1-1; 7 nucleotides line up with TRBD1. This CDR3 is built from 13 residues. The germline V gene encodes CDR1 LNHDA and CDR2 SQIVND (reference sequence). Trimming cost V 4 bases and J 8 bases; bases outside gene matches: 7. CDR3 region: CASSTWTGVEAFF. The CDR3 region has the DNA TGTGCCAGTAGTACCTGGACAGGCGTCGAAGCTTTCTTT.

The genes are TRBV5-1 and TRBJ1-2; 8 bases map to TRBD1. Germline V gives CDR1 SGHRS, CDR2 YFSETQ. Trimming took 4 bases from V and 7 from J; bases not matched to a gene: 3. The CDR3 sequence is 12 residues long. Here the CDR3 DNA reads TGCGCCAGCAGCCCGGACAGGGCTGGCTACACCTTC. Its protein product is CASSPDRAGYTF. The full variable domain, its missing parts supplied by reference TRBV5-1 and TRBJ1-2, is KAGVTQTPRYLIKTRGQQVTLSCSPISGHRSVSWYQQTPGQGLQFLFEYFSETQRNKGNFPGRFSGRQFSNSRSEMNVSTLELGDSALYLCASSPDRAGYTFGSGTRLTVV.

This clone appeared a single time. The rearrangement links TRBV5-8 to TRBJ2-2; D gene uncertain. V shed 9 bases and J shed 3 bases, with 12 bases lying between them. This CDR3 contains 13 residues. Germline CDR1 SGHTS, CDR2 YDEGEE. The CDR3 DNA sequence: TGTGCCACCGCCCGAGAGGACACCGGGGAGCTGTTTTTT. Its protein product is CATAREDTGELFF. The full variable domain, in which reference TRBV5-8 and TRBJ2-2 provide the parts outside the CDR3, is EAGVTQSPTHLIKTRGQQATLRCSPISGHTSVYWYQQALGLGLQFLLWYDEGEERNRGNFPPRFSGRQFPNYSSELNVNALELEDSALYLCATAREDTGELFFGEGSRLTVL.

The chain links TRBV7-2 to TRBJ2-3, with 7 bases aligning to TRBD1. Germline V gives CDR1 SGHTA, CDR2 FQGNSA. This CDR3 has 15 residues. The V gene end was trimmed by 6 bases and the J gene end by 4 bases; junction bases not matched to a gene: 10. The DNA of the CDR3 is TGTGCCAGCAGAAATAGACAGGGCAAATCAGATACGCAGTATTTT. Its translation: CASRNRQGKSDTQYF. The full variable domain, with the rest looked up from reference TRBV7-2 and TRBJ2-3, is GAGVSQSPSNKVTEKGKDVELRCDPISGHTALYWYRQSLGQGLEFLIYFQGNSAPDKSGLPSDRFSAERTGGSVSTLTIQRTQQEDSAVYLCASRNRQGKSDTQYFGPGTRLTVL.

V is TRBV12-1 and J is TRBJ1-6; TRBD1, the table's D call, was not compared with the DNA. TRBV12-1 has pseudogene status. The CDR3 has 16 amino acids. The CDR3: CASSTRQGDYNSPLHF. The CDR3 bases are TGTGCCAGCAGCACTCGACAGGGGGACTATAATTCACCCCTCCACTTT.